This record concerns one T cell receptor beta chain sequence. Antigen: not known. The junction departs from the called germline gene at one end, perhaps through a read error. The CDR3 covers 13 residues. The germline V gene encodes CDR1 SGHDT and CDR2 YYEEEE. The sample belongs to a study of cytomegalovirus exposure and HLA in healthy donors. Study conclusions and caveats: It was likely that a cluster of highly shared sequence variants was a sequencing artifact.

PCR primers comprised 60 Vbeta and 13 Jbeta primers. Measured with immunoSEQ multiplex PCR; TCRdb has only the in-frame clones, and not every one. Here the sample spans 160,000 or so clones, less than 90% being singletons. The sequence was collected from a man aged 18-30 years in good health and CMV-seronegative. Input material: PBMCs. The V gene is TRBV5-6, the J gene TRBJ2-5; TRBD1 might be the D (5 bases). This CDR3 reads CASSLGGQETQHF. CDR3 DNA: TGTGCCAGCAGCTTGGGGGGCCAAGAGACCCAGCACTTC.